The clone carrying this T cell receptor (beta chain) was observed at least ten times. What it recognizes is unknown. A library prepared for alpha chains yielded this beta chain as an off-target read; its size is of little meaning. Time point reported: sample taken at primary tumor resection. TCRs were sequenced from unsorted whole RNA of tumor, nontumor lung or PBMC. V was pared by 5 bases and J by 0 bases, with 5 bases of the junction left unmatched. The CDR3 spans 16 residues. CDR1 SQVTM and CDR2 ANQGSEA come from the germline V gene. The data were obtained in a study of spatial heterogeneity in lung cancer. Study context: On average, each unique TCR and UMI combination appeared more than ten times in raw reads.

On each TCR cDNA molecule, a unique molecular identifier was present. TCRdb called the 5' RACE reads again in MiXCR, with one record for every CDR3 protein. The repertoire holds fewer than 20,000 distinct CDR3 sequences, roughly 5.8% seen once, with 10% to 13% in the top ten. Points from the study as a whole: Expanded TCR counts, ubiquitous and regional, correlated respectively with ubiquitous and regional nonsynonymous mutation counts. One measure, the expanded intratumoral alpha and beta TCR count, tracked tumor mutation counts.

The source of this sequence is a female donor with early-stage non-small cell lung cancer. Sequencing was performed on lung tumor tissue, taken at surgery. The chain has TRBV29-1 and TRBJ2-6; 9 bases are shared with TRBD1. CDR3 residues: CSVSGTGNSGANVLTF. As DNA, the CDR3 is TGCAGCGTTAGTGGGACAGGGAACTCTGGGGCCAACGTCCTGACTTTC.